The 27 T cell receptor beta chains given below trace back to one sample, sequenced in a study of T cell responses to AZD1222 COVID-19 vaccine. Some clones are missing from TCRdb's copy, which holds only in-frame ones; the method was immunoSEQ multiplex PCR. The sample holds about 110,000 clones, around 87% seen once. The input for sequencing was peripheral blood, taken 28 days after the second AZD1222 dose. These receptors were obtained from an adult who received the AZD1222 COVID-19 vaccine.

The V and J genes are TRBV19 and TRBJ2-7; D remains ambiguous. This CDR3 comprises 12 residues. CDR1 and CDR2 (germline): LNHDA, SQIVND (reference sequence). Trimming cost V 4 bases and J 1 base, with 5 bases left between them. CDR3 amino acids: CASSKGSYEQYF. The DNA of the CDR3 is TGTGCCAGTAGTAAAGGTTCCTACGAGCAGTACTTC.

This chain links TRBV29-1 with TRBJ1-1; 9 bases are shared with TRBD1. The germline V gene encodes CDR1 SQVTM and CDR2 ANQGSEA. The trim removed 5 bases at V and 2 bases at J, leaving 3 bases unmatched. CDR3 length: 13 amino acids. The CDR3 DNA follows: TGCAGCGTTAAGGACAGGGGTAACACTGAAGCTTTCTTT. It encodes CSVKDRGNTEAFF.

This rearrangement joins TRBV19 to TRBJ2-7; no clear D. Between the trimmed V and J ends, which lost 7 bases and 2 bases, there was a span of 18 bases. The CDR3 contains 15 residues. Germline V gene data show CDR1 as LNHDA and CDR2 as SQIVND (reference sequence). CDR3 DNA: TGTGCCAGTAACTCGGGTGCGGACGGAGCCTACGAGCAGTACTTC. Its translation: CASNSGADGAYEQYF.

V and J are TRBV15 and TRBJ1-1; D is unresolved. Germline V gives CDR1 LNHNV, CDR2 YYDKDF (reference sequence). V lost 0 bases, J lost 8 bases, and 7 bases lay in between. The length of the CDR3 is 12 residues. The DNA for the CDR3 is TGTGCCACCAGCAGAGATGGCCTGGAAGCTTTCTTT. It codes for CATSRDGLEAFF. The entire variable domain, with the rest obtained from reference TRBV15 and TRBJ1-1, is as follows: DAMVIQNPRYQVTQFGKPVTLSCSQTLNHNVMYWYQQKSSQAPKLLFHYYDKDFNNEADTPDNFQSRRPNTSFCFLDIRSPGLGDTAMYLCATSRDGLEAFFGQGTRLTVV.

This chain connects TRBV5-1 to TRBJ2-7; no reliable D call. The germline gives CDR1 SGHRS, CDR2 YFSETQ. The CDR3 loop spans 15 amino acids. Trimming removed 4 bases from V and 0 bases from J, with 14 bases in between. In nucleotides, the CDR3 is TGCGCCAGCAGCGCATACTGGGATAGCTCCTACGAGCAGTACTTC. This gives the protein CASSAYWDSSYEQYF.

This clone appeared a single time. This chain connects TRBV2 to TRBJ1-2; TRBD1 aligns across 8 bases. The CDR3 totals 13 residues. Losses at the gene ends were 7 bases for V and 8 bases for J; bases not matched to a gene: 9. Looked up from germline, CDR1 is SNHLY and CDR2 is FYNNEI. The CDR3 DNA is TGTGCCAGCACCTTTGACAGGGGAGGCGGCTACACCTTC. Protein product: CASTFDRGGGYTF.

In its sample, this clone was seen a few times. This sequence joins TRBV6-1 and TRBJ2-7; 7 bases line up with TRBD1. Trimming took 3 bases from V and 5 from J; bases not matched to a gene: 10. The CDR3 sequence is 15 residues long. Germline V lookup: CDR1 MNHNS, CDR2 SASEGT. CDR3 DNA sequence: TGTGCCAGCAGTGACCCGGGACAGTTGCCTAACGAGCAGTACTTC. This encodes CASSDPGQLPNEQYF.

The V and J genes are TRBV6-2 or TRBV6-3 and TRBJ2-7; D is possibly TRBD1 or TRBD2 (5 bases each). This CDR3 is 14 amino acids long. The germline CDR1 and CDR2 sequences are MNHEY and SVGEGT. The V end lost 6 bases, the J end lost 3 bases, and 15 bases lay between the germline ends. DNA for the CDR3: TGTGCCAGCAGCTGGGGGTCGGGTTTCTACGAGCAGTACTTC. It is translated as CASSWGSGFYEQYF.

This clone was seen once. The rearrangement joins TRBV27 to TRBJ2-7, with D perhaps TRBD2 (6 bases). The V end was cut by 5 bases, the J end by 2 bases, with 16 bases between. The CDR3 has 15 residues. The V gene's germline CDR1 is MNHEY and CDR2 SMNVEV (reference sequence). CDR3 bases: TGTGCCAGCAGTCAAAACGTCCGGAGGGCCTACGAGCAGTACTTC. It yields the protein CASSQNVRRAYEQYF.

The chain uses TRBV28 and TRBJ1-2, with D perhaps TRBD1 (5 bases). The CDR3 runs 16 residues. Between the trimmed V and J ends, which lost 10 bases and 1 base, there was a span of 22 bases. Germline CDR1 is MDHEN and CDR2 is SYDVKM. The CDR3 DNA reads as TGTGCCACCAAGGCCCTTGGGACTCCTAGTAACTATGGCTACACCTTC. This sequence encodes CATKALGTPSNYGYTF.

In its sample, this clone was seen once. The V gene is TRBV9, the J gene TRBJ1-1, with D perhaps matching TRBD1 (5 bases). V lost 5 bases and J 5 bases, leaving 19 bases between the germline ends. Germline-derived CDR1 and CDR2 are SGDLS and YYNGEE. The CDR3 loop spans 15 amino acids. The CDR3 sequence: CASSRGDRRFTEAFF. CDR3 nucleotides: TGTGCCAGCAGTCGAGGGGACCGACGATTTACTGAAGCTTTCTTT.

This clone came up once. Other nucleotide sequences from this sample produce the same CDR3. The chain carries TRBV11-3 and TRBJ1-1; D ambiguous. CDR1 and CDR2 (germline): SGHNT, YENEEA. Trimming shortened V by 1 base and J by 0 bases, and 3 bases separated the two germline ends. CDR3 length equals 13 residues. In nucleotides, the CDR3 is TGTGCCAGCAGCTTAGGCATGAACACTGAAGCTTTCTTT. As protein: CASSLGMNTEAFF. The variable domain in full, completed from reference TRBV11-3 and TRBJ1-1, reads EAGVVQSPRYKIIEKKQPVAFWCNPISGHNTLYWYLQNLGQGPELLIRYENEEAVDDSQLPKDRFSAERLKGVDSTLKIQPAELGDSAVYLCASSLGMNTEAFFGQGTRLTVV.

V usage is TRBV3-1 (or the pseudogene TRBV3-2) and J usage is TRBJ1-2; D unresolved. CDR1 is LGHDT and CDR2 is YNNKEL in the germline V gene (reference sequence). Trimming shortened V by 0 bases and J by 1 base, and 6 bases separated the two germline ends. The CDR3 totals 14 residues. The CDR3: CASSQDPVNYGYTF. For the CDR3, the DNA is TGTGCCAGCAGCCAAGATCCAGTTAACTATGGCTACACCTTC.

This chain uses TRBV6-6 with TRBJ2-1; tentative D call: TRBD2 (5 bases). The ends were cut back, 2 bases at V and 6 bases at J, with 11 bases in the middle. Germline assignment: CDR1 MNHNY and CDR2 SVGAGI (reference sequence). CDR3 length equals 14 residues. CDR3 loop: CASSYVLVGNEQFF. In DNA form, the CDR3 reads TGTGCCAGCAGTTACGTACTAGTCGGCAATGAGCAGTTCTTC.

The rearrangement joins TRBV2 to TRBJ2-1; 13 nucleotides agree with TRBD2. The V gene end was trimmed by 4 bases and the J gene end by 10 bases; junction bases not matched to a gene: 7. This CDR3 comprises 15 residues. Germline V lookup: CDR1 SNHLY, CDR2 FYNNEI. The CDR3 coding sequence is TGTGCCAGCAGTGCCGAGGGGACTAGCGGGATGGAGCAGTTCTTC. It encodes CASSAEGTSGMEQFF.

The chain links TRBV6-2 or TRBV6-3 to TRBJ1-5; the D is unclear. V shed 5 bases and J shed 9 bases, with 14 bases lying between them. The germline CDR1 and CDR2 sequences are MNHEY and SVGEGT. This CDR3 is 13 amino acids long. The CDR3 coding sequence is TGTGCCAGCAGTACCAACCCGAACCGGCCCCAGCATTTT. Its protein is CASSTNPNRPQHF.

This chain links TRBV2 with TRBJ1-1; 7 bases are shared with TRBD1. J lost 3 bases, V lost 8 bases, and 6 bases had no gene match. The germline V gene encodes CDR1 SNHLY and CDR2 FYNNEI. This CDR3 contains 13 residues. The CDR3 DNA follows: TGTGCCAGCCGGGCGCAGGGGGACACTGAAGCTTTCTTT. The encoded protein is CASRAQGDTEAFF. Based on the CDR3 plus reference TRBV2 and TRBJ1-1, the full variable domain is EPEVTQTPSHQVTQMGQEVILRCVPISNHLYFYWYRQILGQKVEFLVSFYNNEISEKSEIFDDQFSVERPDGSNFTLKIRSTKLEDSAMYFCASRAQGDTEAFFGQGTRLTVV.

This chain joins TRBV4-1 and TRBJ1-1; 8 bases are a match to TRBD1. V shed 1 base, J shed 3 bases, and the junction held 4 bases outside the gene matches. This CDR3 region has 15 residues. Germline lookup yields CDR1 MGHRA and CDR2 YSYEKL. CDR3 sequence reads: CASSQGRGPDTEAFF. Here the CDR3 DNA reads TGCGCCAGCAGCCAAGGCAGGGGGCCGGACACTGAAGCTTTCTTT.

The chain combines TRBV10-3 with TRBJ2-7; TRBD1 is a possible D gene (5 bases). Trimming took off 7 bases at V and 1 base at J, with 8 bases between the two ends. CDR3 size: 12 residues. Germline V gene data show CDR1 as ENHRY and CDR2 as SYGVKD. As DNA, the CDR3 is TGTGCCATCAACGCAGGGTCCTACGAGCAGTACTTC. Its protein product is CAINAGSYEQYF.

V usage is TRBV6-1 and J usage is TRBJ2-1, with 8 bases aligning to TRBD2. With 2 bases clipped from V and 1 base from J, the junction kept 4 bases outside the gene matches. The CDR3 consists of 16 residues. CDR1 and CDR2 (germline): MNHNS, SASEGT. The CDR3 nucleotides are TGTGCCAGCAGTGAATCCAGCGGGGGTTCCTACAATGAGCAGTTCTTC. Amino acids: CASSESSGGSYNEQFF.

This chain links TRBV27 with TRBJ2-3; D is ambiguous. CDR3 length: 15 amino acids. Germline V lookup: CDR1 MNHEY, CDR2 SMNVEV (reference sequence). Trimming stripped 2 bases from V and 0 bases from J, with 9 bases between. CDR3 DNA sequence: TGTGCCAGCAGTTTAATCCCTAGGAGCACAGATACGCAGTATTTT. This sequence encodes CASSLIPRSTDTQYF.

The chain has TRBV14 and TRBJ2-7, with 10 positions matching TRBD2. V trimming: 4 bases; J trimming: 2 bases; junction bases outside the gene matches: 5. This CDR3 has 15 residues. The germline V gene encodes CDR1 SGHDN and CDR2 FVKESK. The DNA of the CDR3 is TGTGCCAGCAGCCCCTTAGCGGGGGGAACCTACGAGCAGTACTTC. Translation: CASSPLAGGTYEQYF.

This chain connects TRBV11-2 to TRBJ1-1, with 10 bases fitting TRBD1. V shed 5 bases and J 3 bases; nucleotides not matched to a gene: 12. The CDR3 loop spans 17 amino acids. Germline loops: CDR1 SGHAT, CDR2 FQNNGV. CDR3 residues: CASSARGGGQGYTEAFF. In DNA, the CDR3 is TGTGCCAGCAGCGCCCGAGGAGGGGGACAGGGGTACACTGAAGCTTTCTTT.

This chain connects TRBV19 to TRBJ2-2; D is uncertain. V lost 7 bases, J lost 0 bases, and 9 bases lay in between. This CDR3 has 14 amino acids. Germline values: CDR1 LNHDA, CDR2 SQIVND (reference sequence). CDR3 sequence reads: CASKASANTGELFF. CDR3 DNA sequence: TGTGCCAGTAAGGCAAGTGCGAACACCGGGGAGCTGTTTTTT.

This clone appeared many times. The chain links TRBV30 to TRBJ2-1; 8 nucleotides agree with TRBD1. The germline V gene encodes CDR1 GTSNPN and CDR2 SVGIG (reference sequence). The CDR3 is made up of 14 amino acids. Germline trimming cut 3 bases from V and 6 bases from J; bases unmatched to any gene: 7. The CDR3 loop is CAWRVGQEVNEQFF. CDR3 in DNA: TGTGCCTGGAGGGTGGGACAGGAGGTCAATGAGCAGTTCTTC. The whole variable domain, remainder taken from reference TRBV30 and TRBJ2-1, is SQTIHQWPATLVQPVGSPLSLECTVEGTSNPNLYWYRQAAGRGLQLLFYSVGIGQISSEVPQNLSASRPQDRQFILSSKKLLLSDSGFYLCAWRVGQEVNEQFFGPGTRLTVL.

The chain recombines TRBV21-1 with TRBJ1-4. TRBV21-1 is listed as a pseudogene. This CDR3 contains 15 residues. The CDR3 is CASSMAGGPWEKLFF. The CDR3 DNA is TGTGCCAGCAGCATGGCAGGAGGGCCCTGGGAAAAACTGTTTTTT.

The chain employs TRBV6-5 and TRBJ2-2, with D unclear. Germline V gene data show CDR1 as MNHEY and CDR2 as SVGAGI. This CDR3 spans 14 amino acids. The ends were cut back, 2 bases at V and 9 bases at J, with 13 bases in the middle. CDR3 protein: CASSYGPNSRELFF. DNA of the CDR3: TGTGCCAGCAGTTACGGGCCGAATTCCAGGGAGCTGTTTTTT.